Listed below are T cell receptor beta chains from one sample, sequenced in a study of regulatory T cells in long-lasting Graves disease. TCRdb fed the multiplex PCR reads into MiXCR, producing one record per CDR3 protein. The top ten clones hold about 20% of a sample with under 800,000 distinct CDR3 sequences, approximately 15% of them seen once. This sample also appeared in a second study, on T cells in Graves' hyperthyroidism and ophthalmopathy.

The sequenced sample was peripheral blood mononuclear cells (PBMCs), obtained at new diagnosis, from a patient treated with antithyroid drugs. The receptors originated from a young woman with Graves disease. The conserved cysteine and the conserved F or W are not part of the CDR3 here. D genes are given only for firm matches.

d_call	v_call	j_call	cdr3_aa
TRBD2	TRBV19	TRBJ2-1	ASSSMTSGSYNEQF
NA	TRBV7-9	TRBJ2-1	ASSLPRGTYNEQF
TRBD2	TRBV27	TRBJ2-5	ACSLGLAVRGAQY
NA	TRBV2	TRBJ1-2	ASSEGAARGGGYT
TRBD1	TRBV12-5	TRBJ2-1	ASVPTGGADNEQF
TRBD1	TRBV27	TRBJ1-5	ASSPRNRGYSNQPQH
NA	TRBV20-1	TRBJ2-5	SARDAGGEAQETQY
NA	TRBV27	TRBJ2-3	ASSLRWVDTQY
TRBD1	TRBV2	TRBJ1-4	ASRGTGSEKLF
NA	TRBV25-1	TRBJ1-1	ASSEYIGRDTEAF
TRBD2	TRBV9	TRBJ2-1	ASSPPLRLAGSSYNEQF
TRBD2	TRBV20-1	TRBJ2-2	SARTSGRAGELF
TRBD2	TRBV27	TRBJ2-4	ASSRAGDDKNIQY
TRBD1	TRBV2	TRBJ1-1	ASSVTGGDSTEAF
NA	TRBV20-1	TRBJ1-4	SAPRGSGGGEKLF
NA	TRBV9	TRBJ2-3	ASSVVALALSTDTQY
NA	TRBV4-1	TRBJ2-7	ASSQPGYYEQY
NA	TRBV2	TRBJ1-5	ASSDGLPQQPQH
NA	TRBV5-1	TRBJ2-1	ASSLGGLSVNEQF
NA	TRBV5-6	TRBJ1-6	ASSLADAGNSPLH
TRBD1	TRBV6-1	TRBJ1-5	ASRSEQGRQPQH
NA	TRBV30	TRBJ2-3	AWSPGTDTQY
NA	TRBV9	TRBJ2-7	ASSVGLASGEQY
TRBD2	TRBV6-2/TRBV6-3	TRBJ2-1	ASRGLAGIEQF
TRBD2	TRBV24-1	TRBJ2-2	ATSPPGRAGELF
NA	TRBV6-1	TRBJ2-1	ASTRSDSGEQF
NA	TRBV27	TRBJ2-1	ASNRDLVRQGWGEQF
NA	TRBV29-1	TRBJ2-7	SVDRGREQY
NA	TRBV10-1	TRBJ1-1	ASSEHPGDEAF
TRBD2	TRBV5-1	TRBJ2-7	ASSLESSGRAGRAYEQY
NA	TRBV5-1	TRBJ2-7	ASRGGQGGEQY
TRBD1	TRBV5-1	TRBJ2-5	ASSLRTGSQETQY
NA	TRBV2	TRBJ1-4	ASSERRNEKLF
TRBD1	TRBV10-3	TRBJ2-5	AISDQGAVTQY
NA	TRBV19	TRBJ2-7	ASSIHPYEQY
NA	TRBV20-1	TRBJ1-6	SARKNSDSALSSYNSPLH
TRBD2	TRBV5-1	TRBJ2-2	ASSVSSGRPSTGELF
TRBD2	TRBV27	TRBJ2-3	ASSPHREVTQY
TRBD2	TRBV7-9	TRBJ2-7	ASSLEATSAYEQY
NA	TRBV6-5	TRBJ2-7	ASSFEGYSYEQY
TRBD2	TRBV24-1	TRBJ2-1	ATSDYAGGRNEQF
NA	TRBV11-2	TRBJ1-3	ASEEGAGNTIY
NA	TRBV27	TRBJ2-1	ASSATGPAGMVYNEQF
NA	TRBV6-4	TRBJ1-6	ASSEGSSSYNSPLH
NA	TRBV12-3/TRBV12-4	TRBJ2-3	ASIRDHPGADTQY
TRBD2	TRBV6-1	TRBJ2-7	ASRKTSGNYEQY
NA	TRBV2	TRBJ2-2	ASSESSAGELF
NA	TRBV27	TRBJ2-7	ASSLSRWGTSPYEQY
NA	TRBV18	TRBJ1-2	ASSPGASYGYT
TRBD2	TRBV6-1	TRBJ2-7	ASSEGLAISYEQY